These 15 T cell receptor beta chains were sequenced from one sample in a study of cytomegalovirus exposure and HLA in healthy donors (dated by TCRdb to about 2017). Library prep was done by the immunoSEQ multiplex PCR assay. For the multiplex PCR, a mixture combining 60 forward primers for TCR Vbeta segments and 13 reverse primers for TCR Jbeta segments was used. The clones in this table, taken by TCRdb from immuneACCESS, are in-frame only. Not every clone is retained; where verified, under half of the shortfall comes from an unresolved V gene, and the cause of the rest is unknown. Here the sample has under 150,000 clones; around 70% occur a single time. The top ten hold less than 4% of the sample. The specimen was PBMCs. Receptors were obtained from a man under 40 in good health and CMV-seronegative.

The CDR3 sequence is CAIIRSPGITEAFF. DNA for the CDR3: TGTGCCATCATCAGGTCCCCCGGAATCACTGAAGCTTTCTTT. The chain joins TRBV10-3 to TRBJ1-1; no clear D. V was clipped by 7 bases and J by 4 bases, with 16 bases between them. CDR3 length: 14 residues. Germline CDR1 ENHRY, CDR2 SYGVKD.

The gene calls are TRBV5-4 and TRBJ1-2; TRBD1 might be the D (6 bases). Trimming removed 5 bases from V and 5 bases from J, with 10 bases in between. CDR3 length: 12 residues. In germline, CDR1 is SGHNT, CDR2 YYREEE (reference sequence). CDR3 DNA sequence: TGTGCCAGCAGTGGGGGCGTGTATGGCTACACCTTC. As protein: CASSGGVYGYTF.

V gene TRBV4-3 combines with J gene TRBJ1-6; tentatively, D is TRBD1 (6 bases). V shed 0 bases and J shed 9 bases, with 15 bases lying between them. Germline loops: CDR1 LGHNA, CDR2 YSLEER. The CDR3 has 16 residues. The CDR3 coding sequence is TGCGCCAGCAGCCAAGATGGATCGGGGGGCGGTTCACCCCTCCACTTT. Its translation is CASSQDGSGGGSPLHF.

The rearrangement links TRBV4-1 to TRBJ2-1; 7 positions agree with TRBD2. V lost 0 bases and J lost 0; bases outside the gene matches: 8. The germline V gene encodes CDR1 MGHRA and CDR2 YSYEKL. CDR3 length: 18 amino acids. The CDR3 coding sequence is TGCGCCAGCAGCCAAGAAAGGGACGGGAGGAGCTCCTACAATGAGCAGTTCTTC. Translation gives CASSQERDGRSSYNEQFF.

The gene calls are TRBV7-3 and TRBJ2-1; D might be TRBD2 (6 bases). This CDR3 has 15 amino acids. Germline V gene data show CDR1 as SGHTA and CDR2 as FQGTGA. V was shortened by 2 bases and J by 9 bases, with 17 bases between the two germline ends. The chain's CDR3 is CASSLRHRRDSEQFF. The CDR3 coding sequence is TGTGCCAGCAGCTTACGCCATCGGCGGGATAGTGAGCAGTTCTTC.

The chain recombines TRBV28 with TRBJ2-7; 8 bases align to TRBD2. V lost 7 bases and J lost 4; bases outside the gene matches: 3. This CDR3 is 12 amino acids long. The germline gives CDR1 MDHEN, CDR2 SYDVKM. The CDR3 nucleotides are TGTGCCAGCAATCCGGGAGGGTACGAGCAGTACTTC. Amino acid sequence: CASNPGGYEQYF.

V and J are TRBV27 and TRBJ1-6, with D maybe TRBD1 (6 bases). The CDR3 runs to 15 residues. V gave up 10 bases and J gave up 5 bases, with 18 bases separating them. The germline V gene has CDR1 MNHEY and CDR2 SMNVEV (reference sequence). The CDR3 bases are TGTGCCACCTTATCGGTTGGACAGCATAATTCACCCCTCCACTTT. It is translated as CATLSVGQHNSPLHF.

This rearrangement joins TRBV15 to TRBJ2-5; TRBD2 matches 12 bases. V lost 0 bases to trimming and J lost 4 bases; unmatched junction nucleotides: 3. Germline loops: CDR1 LNHNV, CDR2 YYDKDF (reference sequence). The CDR3 contains 16 residues. The CDR3 loop reads CATSRDLLAGGETQYF. The CDR3 nucleotides are TGTGCCACCAGCAGAGATCTACTAGCGGGAGGAGAGACCCAGTACTTC.

This clone was seen only once. The chain has TRBV7-8 and TRBJ2-5, with 7 bases that match TRBD2. Trimming at V came to 1 base and at J to 1 base, leaving 3 bases not matched to a gene. Germline V gene sequence: CDR1 SGHVS, CDR2 FQNEAQ. This CDR3 is built from 15 residues. CDR3 residues: CASSLGLAAQETQYF. The CDR3 coding sequence is TGTGCCAGCAGCTTAGGTCTAGCGGCCCAAGAGACCCAGTACTTC.

The chain is built from TRBV7-9 and TRBJ2-1, with 7 nucleotides matching TRBD1. The CDR3 consists of 15 residues. In germline, CDR1 is SEHNR, CDR2 FQNEAQ (reference sequence). J was trimmed by 7 bases and V by 8 bases; bases with no gene match: 14. The CDR3 nucleotides read TGTGCCAGCCAAGGGGGCGTCCCATGGGGGAATGAGCAGTTCTTC. Protein sequence: CASQGGVPWGNEQFF.

The gene calls are TRBV4-2 and TRBJ1-4; maybe TRBD1 (6 bases). The CDR3 covers 15 residues. CDR1 and CDR2 from the germline V gene are LGHNA and YNFKEQ. V lost 2 bases and J lost 4, with 11 bases in between. The CDR3 region is CASSQSDSNNEKLFF. Written as DNA, the CDR3 is TGTGCCAGCAGCCAATCGGACAGTAATAATGAAAAACTGTTTTTT.

The V call is TRBV11-2, the J call TRBJ2-1, with D possibly being TRBD2 (5 bases). The ends were cut back, 2 bases at V and 5 bases at J, with 10 bases in the middle. This CDR3 region has 14 residues. Germline V gives CDR1 SGHAT, CDR2 FQNNGV. The CDR3 region is CASSLNSGNNEQFF. CDR3 DNA sequence: TGTGCCAGCAGCTTAAATTCCGGGAACAATGAGCAGTTCTTC.

V is TRBV11-2 and J is TRBJ2-5; D is perhaps TRBD2 (5 bases). The CDR3 is made up of 12 amino acids. V gave up 3 bases and J gave up 5 bases, with 7 bases separating them. Germline V gene data show CDR1 as SGHAT and CDR2 as FQNNGV. Written as DNA, the CDR3 is TGTGCCAGCAGCTTCGGGGAGGAGACCCAGTACTTC. Protein: CASSFGEETQYF.

The chain links TRBV6-1 to TRBJ2-1; no definite D call. Germline CDR1 MNHNS, CDR2 SASEGT. V shed 2 bases and J shed 0 bases, with 8 bases lying between them. The CDR3 length is 15 residues. This CDR3 reads CASSEILSSYNEQFF. In DNA, the CDR3 is TGTGCCAGCAGTGAAATCTTGAGCTCCTACAATGAGCAGTTCTTC.

This chain uses TRBV6-1 with TRBJ2-1; 8 bases fit TRBD2. The CDR3 runs 17 residues. CDR1 and CDR2 (germline): MNHNS, SASEGT. V lost 2 bases and J lost 5; bases outside the gene matches: 11. Written as DNA, the CDR3 is TGTGCCAGCAGTGAAATTTACGGCGGGGGGACTAACAATGAGCAGTTCTTC. It yields the protein CASSEIYGGGTNNEQFF.